The 21 T cell receptor beta chains reported below all come from one sample, sequenced in a study of blood T cell repertoires in COVID-19 (dated by TCRdb to 2019 to 2021). The library was produced with the immunoSEQ multiplex PCR assay. In TCRdb, the immuneACCESS table is reduced to in-frame sequences with V and J assigned. These tables do not hold every clone; where another copy was compared, an unresolved V gene accounts for under half, and the others remain unexplained. Across this sample there are about 87,000 clones, with about 87% seen only once. The top ten constitute 4.5% to 5.5% of the sample. Sequencing input: peripheral blood. Source of these receptors: a man in his forties with acute or convalescent COVID-19.

V gene TRBV25-1 combines with J gene TRBJ1-1; D is undetermined. This CDR3 is 14 amino acids long. Between the trimmed V and J ends, which lost 4 bases and 3 bases, there was a span of 12 bases. Germline CDR1 reads MGHDK; CDR2 reads SYGVNS. CDR3: CASSGPAEDTEAFF. The CDR3 bases are TGTGCCAGCAGTGGCCCAGCGGAGGACACTGAAGCTTTCTTT.

The rearrangement joins TRBV19 to TRBJ1-5; D is undetermined. The germline V gene has CDR1 LNHDA and CDR2 SQIVND (reference sequence). The V end was cut by 0 bases, the J end by 6 bases, with 12 bases between. There are 15 residues in the CDR3. This CDR3 is CASSIDGGNGQPQHF. The CDR3 DNA reads TGTGCCAGTAGTATAGATGGCGGAAACGGTCAGCCCCAGCATTTT. Based on the CDR3 plus reference TRBV19 and TRBJ1-5, the full variable domain is DGGITQSPKYLFRKEGQNVTLSCEQNLNHDAMYWYRQDPGQGLRLIYYSQIVNDFQKGDIAEGYSVSREKKESFPLTVTSAQKNPTAFYLCASSIDGGNGQPQHFGDGTRLSIL.

The J gene is TRBJ2-2, the V gene TRBV6-4; 8 bases are shared with TRBD1. The CDR3 totals 14 residues. CDR1 MRHNA and CDR2 SNTAGT come from the germline V gene. Germline trimming cut 6 bases from V and 2 bases from J; bases unmatched to any gene: 2. CDR3 region: CASRGQGNTGELFF. CDR3 coding DNA: TGTGCCAGCAGAGGACAGGGCAACACCGGGGAGCTGTTTTTT.

This sequence joins TRBV6-2 or TRBV6-3 and TRBJ1-5; 10 bases match TRBD1. CDR3 length: 16 amino acids. The V gene end was trimmed by 2 bases and the J gene end by 1 base; junction bases not matched to a gene: 2. Germline V gives CDR1 MNHEY, CDR2 SVGEGT. CDR3 protein: CASSYRQGASNQPQHF. In nucleotides, the CDR3 is TGTGCCAGCAGTTACAGACAGGGGGCCAGCAATCAGCCCCAGCATTTT.

This chain uses TRBV11-2 with TRBJ2-5; tentatively, D is TRBD2 (6 bases). Trimming removed 4 bases from V and 5 bases from J, with 26 bases in between. Germline CDR1 reads SGHAT; CDR2 reads FQNNGV. There are 18 residues in the CDR3. The CDR3 region is CASSYRHFSGRAVETQYF. The DNA for the CDR3 is TGTGCCAGCAGCTACAGACACTTTTCCGGGAGAGCAGTGGAGACCCAGTACTTC.

The V gene is TRBV5-4, the J gene TRBJ2-7, with 8 bases lining up with TRBD2. Germline V CDR1 and CDR2: SGHNT, YYREEE (reference sequence). V gave up 4 bases and J gave up 7 bases; unmatched junction bases: 7. This CDR3 has 13 residues. CDR3 amino acids: CASSPTRGGEQYF. DNA of the CDR3: TGTGCCAGCAGCCCCACTCGGGGGGGAGAGCAGTACTTC.

The chain is built from TRBV10-1 and TRBJ2-4, with TRBD1 matching over 9 bases. Per the germline V gene, CDR1 is WNHNN and CDR2 is SYGVQD (reference sequence). CDR3 length: 17 amino acids. Losses at the gene ends were 6 bases for V and 6 bases for J; bases not matched to a gene: 15. The CDR3 DNA sequence: TGCGCCAGCAGACGGGACAGGGAACCCACCAAGGGAAACATTCAGTACTTC. The encoded protein is CASRRDREPTKGNIQYF.

In DNA, the CDR3 is TGCGCCAGCAGCCCCGACCAGGGTTCAAACCCTTTATATGGCTACACCTTC. This encodes CASSPDQGSNPLYGYTF. The genes are TRBV23-1 and TRBJ1-2; D is perhaps TRBD1 (5 bases). TRBV23-1 is sorted into the ORF group, with uncertain function. The ends were cut back, 6 bases at V and 5 bases at J, with 25 bases in the middle. The length of the CDR3 is 17 residues.

The chain links TRBV6-2 or TRBV6-3 to TRBJ2-1; TRBD2 agrees at 13 bases. CDR1 MNHEY and CDR2 SVGEGT come from the germline V gene. After removal of 2 bases from V and 7 bases from J, the junction contained 8 bases not matched to a gene. The CDR3 totals 17 residues. The CDR3 spells CASSYDPLAGGINEQFF. The CDR3 bases are TGTGCCAGCAGTTACGACCCACTAGCGGGGGGGATAAATGAGCAGTTCTTC.

The V and J genes are TRBV29-1 and TRBJ1-1; D is uncertain. This CDR3 region has 13 residues. Deletions cut 6 bases from V and 5 bases from J, with 16 bases between. The germline V gene has CDR1 SQVTM and CDR2 ANQGSEA. The CDR3 spells CSVETSGGTEAFF. CDR3 in DNA: TGCAGCGTGGAGACCTCGGGAGGGACTGAAGCTTTCTTT.

This clone was recorded once. The chain combines TRBV10-1 with TRBJ1-1, with 7 nucleotides matching TRBD1. Unmatched junction bases numbered 6, after V lost 10 bases and J lost 4 bases. This CDR3 has 12 amino acids. Germline CDR1 is WNHNN and CDR2 is SYGVQD (reference sequence). The CDR3 reads CAKRGGITEAFF. The CDR3 DNA reads as TGCGCCAAGAGAGGGGGCATCACTGAAGCTTTCTTT.

The gene calls are TRBV5-1 and TRBJ2-7, with a possible D match to TRBD1 (6 bases). Germline V CDR1 and CDR2: SGHRS, YFSETQ. V was clipped by 0 bases and J by 7 bases, with 20 bases between them. The CDR3 covers 16 residues. Written as DNA, the CDR3 is TGCGCCAGCAGCTTGGCCGGATTGGACGCGAGGGGGGAGCAGTACTTC. The encoded protein is CASSLAGLDARGEQYF.

The J gene is TRBJ2-7, the V gene TRBV5-1; the match to TRBD1 covers 9 bases. Germline lookup yields CDR1 SGHRS and CDR2 YFSETQ. After removal of 4 bases from V and 7 bases from J, the junction contained 12 bases not matched to a gene. This CDR3 contains 15 residues. The CDR3 nucleotides are TGCGCCAGCAGCGAGAAGGGGACAGGGTCCGGGGAGCAGTACTTC. This codes for CASSEKGTGSGEQYF.

The chain employs TRBV7-3 and TRBJ2-3; perhaps TRBD2 as D (5 bases). This CDR3 has 16 residues. Germline V gives CDR1 SGHTA, CDR2 FQGTGA. Trimming shortened V by 5 bases and J by 1 base, and 16 bases separated the two germline ends. CDR3 residues: CASSNDGVVGTDTQYF. CDR3 nucleotide sequence: TGTGCCAGCAGCAACGACGGGGTAGTGGGCACAGATACGCAGTATTTT.

The J gene is TRBJ1-2, the V gene TRBV4-1, with 9 bases aligning to TRBD1. There are 15 residues in the CDR3. Looked up from germline, CDR1 is MGHRA and CDR2 is YSYEKL. J was trimmed by 6 bases and V by 1 base; bases with no gene match: 6. The CDR3 DNA is TGCGCCAGCAGCCAAGGGACAGGGGACAGGAATGGCTACACCTTC. Translating it yields CASSQGTGDRNGYTF.

J is TRBJ2-7 and V is TRBV2; D may be TRBD1 (6 bases). The CDR3 length is 12 residues. From germline, CDR1 is SNHLY and CDR2 FYNNEI. Trimming took off 2 bases at V and 5 bases at J, with 7 bases between the two ends. The CDR3 reads CASSERGNEQYF. CDR3 DNA sequence: TGTGCCAGCAGTGAAAGGGGGAACGAGCAGTACTTC. Looking up the rest from reference TRBV2 and TRBJ2-7 gives the full variable domain: EPEVTQTPSHQVTQMGQEVILRCVPISNHLYFYWYRQILGQKVEFLVSFYNNEISEKSEIFDDQFSVERPDGSNFTLKIRSTKLEDSAMYFCASSERGNEQYFGPGTRLTVT.

This clone has only a few counts. The chain combines TRBV5-1 with TRBJ1-3; 9 bases are a match to TRBD1. Losses at the gene ends were 0 bases for V and 0 bases for J; bases not matched to a gene: 13. Germline V gives CDR1 SGHRS, CDR2 YFSETQ. CDR3 length: 20 amino acids. The CDR3 loop reads CASSLAPRGQGAPSGNTIYF. CDR3 DNA: TGCGCCAGCAGCTTGGCTCCAAGGGGACAGGGTGCTCCCTCTGGAAACACCATATATTTT.

This clone was detected once. The chain links TRBV14 to TRBJ2-1, with 11 nucleotides matching TRBD1. In germline, CDR1 is SGHDN, CDR2 FVKESK. V lost 1 base to trimming and J lost 7 bases; unmatched junction nucleotides: 6. The CDR3 runs 16 residues. CDR3 sequence reads: CASSQGGDRGLNEQFF. As DNA, the CDR3 is TGTGCCAGCAGCCAAGGGGGGGACAGGGGGTTGAATGAGCAGTTCTTC.

This clone was recorded once. The rearrangement uses TRBV6-5 and TRBJ2-7, with unresolved D. This CDR3 spans 14 amino acids. Germline CDR1 is MNHEY and CDR2 is SVGAGI. V lost 2 bases to trimming and J lost 0 bases, with 8 bases between them. CDR3 region: CASSYRRGSYEQYF. CDR3 sequence (DNA): TGTGCCAGCAGTTACCGTCGCGGCTCCTACGAGCAGTACTTC.

The CDR3 nucleotides read TGTGCCAGCAATCTTAGCGGGAGGGGGGATGAGCAGTTCTTC. Its translation is CASNLSGRGDEQFF. The chain joins TRBV6-5 to TRBJ2-1, with 11 bases that match TRBD2. The CDR3 sequence is 14 residues long. Germline V CDR1 and CDR2: MNHEY, SVGAGI. V shed 7 bases, J shed 8 bases, and the junction held 7 bases outside the gene matches.

The chain couples TRBV11-2 to TRBJ1-3; TRBD1 matches at 8 bases. V shed 3 bases, J shed 3 bases, and the junction held 4 bases outside the gene matches. Germline values: CDR1 SGHAT, CDR2 FQNNGV. The CDR3 spans 15 residues. This CDR3 is CASSLQGAYGNTIYF. The CDR3 DNA reads TGTGCCAGCAGCTTGCAGGGGGCATATGGAAACACCATATATTTT.